The TCR beta chain under discussion was sequenced for a study of cytomegalovirus exposure and HLA in healthy donors. With 60 Vbeta and 13 Jbeta primers, the PCR was carried out. Method: immunoSEQ multiplex PCR; TCRdb's copy keeps in-frame clones and lacks some. Of some 180,000 clones listed, 73% were seen once; the top ten hold approximately 5.6%. The receptor was derived from a woman between 18 and 29 years old in good health and CMV-seropositive. The sequenced sample was PBMCs.

The CDR3 coding sequence is TGTGCCAGCAGCCCTCCAGGGAAGGATCAGCCCCAGCATTTT. Amino acids: CASSPPGKDQPQHF. The V call is TRBV27, the J call TRBJ1-5; maybe TRBD1 (5 bases). The CDR3 spans 14 residues. V gave up 6 bases and J gave up 5 bases, with 14 bases separating them. Germline V gene sequence: CDR1 MNHEY, CDR2 SMNVEV (reference sequence).